What follows are 12 T cell receptor beta chains derived from one specimen sequenced in a study of cytomegalovirus exposure and HLA in healthy donors (dated by TCRdb to 2016 to 2017). Library method: the immunoSEQ multiplex PCR assay. This is the immuneACCESS table as TCRdb keeps it, with only in-frame sequences that have V and J called. A part of the clones is gone; compared with another copy, unresolved V genes explain less than half, and the rest is unexplained. The sample table records 120,000 to 150,000 clones; over 80% of these occur just once. 4.5% to 5.5% of the sample is held by the ten biggest clonotypes. Sequences were obtained from PBMCs. The receptors here all came from a man aged 18-30 years in good health and CMV-seropositive.

The rearrangement joins TRBV19 to TRBJ2-7; TRBD1 matches 10 bases. The CDR3 covers 14 residues. Trimming removed 7 bases from V and 6 bases from J; junction bases left unmatched: 9. Germline V lookup: CDR1 LNHDA, CDR2 SQIVND (reference sequence). CDR3 DNA sequence: TGTGCCAGTACTCCGGGACAGGGGATTGGCGAGCAGTACTTC. It translates to CASTPGQGIGEQYF.

The genes are TRBV2 and TRBJ2-2; 10 bases agree with TRBD1. Per germline, CDR1 SNHLY and CDR2 FYNNEI. CDR3 length: 15 amino acids. After removal of 7 bases from V and 4 bases from J, the junction contained 6 bases not matched to a gene. DNA of the CDR3: TGTGCCAGCACCAAGGGGACAGGGGTCACCGGGGAGCTGTTTTTT. Amino acid sequence: CASTKGTGVTGELFF.

V gene TRBV19 combines with J gene TRBJ2-7, with 9 nucleotides matching TRBD1. Germline V gene sequence: CDR1 LNHDA, CDR2 SQIVND (reference sequence). The ends lost 9 bases at V and 3 bases at J; junction bases unmatched: 6. The CDR3 is 13 amino acids. CDR3 coding DNA: TGTGCCAGCGGACCGGGACAGGGCTACGAGCAGTACTTC. It translates to CASGPGQGYEQYF.

V gene TRBV6-1 combines with J gene TRBJ1-5, with 8 bases lining up with TRBD1. V shed 7 bases, J shed 6 bases, and the junction held 11 bases outside the gene matches. Germline CDR1 and CDR2: MNHNS and SASEGT. The CDR3 is 15 residues long. The CDR3 coding sequence is TGTGCCAGCACCCCAGGACAGGGTGGAAGTCAGCCCCAGCATTTT. Residues: CASTPGQGGSQPQHF.

In its sample, this clone was seen a few times. The CDR3 is CASGGLGTDTQYF. Here the CDR3 DNA reads TGTGCCAGCGGGGGACTGGGCACAGATACGCAGTATTTT. The rearrangement joins TRBV25-1 to TRBJ2-3; possible D gene TRBD2, 6 bases. Trimming removed 8 bases from V and 1 base from J, with 10 bases in between. CDR1 and CDR2 from the germline V gene are MGHDK and SYGVNS. This CDR3 has 13 residues.

The chain recombines TRBV10-2 with TRBJ2-5, with 7 bases aligning to TRBD1. In germline, CDR1 is WSHSY, CDR2 SAAADI. The CDR3 has 12 amino acids. J was trimmed by 7 bases and V by 4 bases; bases with no gene match: 3. The CDR3 is CASSGQGVTQYF. In nucleotides, the CDR3 is TGCGCCAGCAGTGGGCAGGGGGTGACCCAGTACTTC.

This chain joins TRBV9 and TRBJ2-7, with TRBD2 as a possible D gene (5 bases). V lost 0 bases and J lost 5, with 12 bases in between. The CDR3 is made up of 14 amino acids. Germline assignment: CDR1 SGDLS and CDR2 YYNGEE. The DNA for the CDR3 is TGTGCCAGCAGCGTAGTTCCGGGAAACCACGAGCAGTACTTC. Its protein is CASSVVPGNHEQYF.

The chain combines TRBV6-1 with TRBJ2-7; possible D gene TRBD1, 5 bases. This CDR3 has 14 residues. Germline V gene lookup returns CDR1 MNHNS and CDR2 SASEGT. Trimming stripped 5 bases from V and 3 bases from J, with 14 bases between. CDR3 protein: CASSSGSLNYEQYF. DNA for the CDR3: TGTGCCAGCAGTTCAGGGTCCCTCAACTACGAGCAGTACTTC.

The chain links TRBV4-1 to TRBJ2-7; the match to TRBD2 covers 8 bases. Germline CDR1 is MGHRA and CDR2 is YSYEKL. The trim removed 4 bases at V and 3 bases at J, leaving 14 bases unmatched. CDR3 length equals 17 residues. CDR3 sequence: CASSPPGGIAGYYEQYF. CDR3 nucleotides: TGCGCCAGCAGCCCCCCTGGGGGGATAGCGGGATACTACGAGCAGTACTTC.

This chain joins TRBV5-1 and TRBJ1-4, with D perhaps TRBD1 (5 bases). The CDR3 contains 14 residues. V was pared by 4 bases and J by 6 bases, with 13 bases between. Germline V lookup: CDR1 SGHRS, CDR2 YFSETQ. The CDR3 nucleotides read TGCGCCAGCAGCCAGGGCCCTGTTGATGAAAAACTGTTTTTT. It codes for CASSQGPVDEKLFF. Drawing the rest from reference TRBV5-1 and TRBJ1-4, the complete variable domain is KAGVTQTPRYLIKTRGQQVTLSCSPISGHRSVSWYQQTPGQGLQFLFEYFSETQRNKGNFPGRFSGRQFSNSRSEMNVSTLELGDSALYLCASSQGPVDEKLFFGSGTQLSVL.

The chain couples TRBV14 to TRBJ1-6; TRBD1 matches 7 bases. The germline V gene encodes CDR1 SGHDN and CDR2 FVKESK. CDR3 length equals 14 residues. Trimming took 5 bases from V and 9 from J; bases not matched to a gene: 7. The CDR3 here is CASSDREGFSPLHF. CDR3 bases: TGTGCCAGCAGCGACAGGGAAGGATTTTCACCCCTCCACTTT.

This clone was seen once. The chain couples TRBV5-4 to TRBJ2-5; the D gene is possibly TRBD2 (6 bases). In germline, CDR1 is SGHNT, CDR2 YYREEE (reference sequence). This CDR3 comprises 14 residues. V lost 3 bases and J 1 base, leaving 10 bases between the germline ends. CDR3 sequence (DNA): TGTGCCAGCAGCTCGGGGGACGTCCAAGAGACCCAGTACTTC. Protein: CASSSGDVQETQYF.